This TCR beta chain came from a study of tumor-infiltrating lymphocytes in primary liver carcinoma. As for the study in general: Each participant had primary liver carcinoma, and surgical resection was the treatment.

With 0 bases removed from V and 2 bases from J, the gap between germline ends came to 8 bases. The CDR3 consists of 15 residues. CDR1 is ENHRY and CDR2 is SYGVKD in the germline V gene. Blood RNA was derived from unsorted whole blood, and germline DNA was extracted too. HBV chronically infected the treatment-naive patients. Prior to the surgical procedure, roughly 4.3 milliliters of peripheral blood were collected. Priming with a constant-region primer yielded TCR beta cDNA from roughly 0.45 ug total RNA. Generation of the TCR beta libraries relied on three nested multiplex PCR rounds using slightly modified ARM-PCR. The first two PCR rounds used TRBV1-TRBV30 primers with a Cbeta primer, around 10 cycles each. TCRdb ran MiXCR on the multiplex PCR reads and lists one entry per CDR3 protein. The table lists 300,000 to 350,000 distinct CDR3 sequences, about two thirds of them singletons, with 5% to 6.5% in the top ten.

This TCR was sampled from a middle-aged man with primary liver carcinoma and hepatitis B virus infection. The sequenced material came from peripheral blood. The chain links TRBV10-3 to TRBJ1-5; D is undetermined. The CDR3 loop reads CAISESGGGNQPQHF. The DNA for the CDR3 is TGTGCCATCAGTGAGTCTGGTGGGGGCAATCAGCCCCAGCATTTT.